The 20 T cell receptor beta chains below come from one sample, sequenced in a study of T cell responses to AZD1222 COVID-19 vaccine. This table comes from immunoSEQ multiplex PCR, and its TCRdb copy is limited to in-frame clones, with some not included. The sample holds 150,000 to 180,000 clones, about 90% seen once. The specimen comprised peripheral blood, sampled 28 days after the second AZD1222 dose. These receptors all come from an adult who received the AZD1222 COVID-19 vaccine.

The J gene is TRBJ2-5, the V gene TRBV14; tentative D call: TRBD2 (6 bases). This CDR3 comprises 16 residues. Germline V lookup: CDR1 SGHDN, CDR2 FVKESK. Trimming removed 3 bases from V and 4 bases from J, with 18 bases in between. This CDR3 is CASSQLDGPGGETQYF. The CDR3 DNA is TGTGCCAGCAGCCAGCTAGACGGACCCGGGGGAGAGACCCAGTACTTC.

The V call is TRBV7-9, the J call TRBJ2-3; D is unclear. V was shortened by 2 bases and J by 1 base, with 10 bases between the two germline ends. The V gene's germline CDR1 is SEHNR and CDR2 FQNEAQ (reference sequence). The CDR3 has 15 amino acids. DNA for the CDR3: TGTGCCAGCAGCTTATGGCCGCACGGCACAGATACGCAGTATTTT. Its translation is CASSLWPHGTDTQYF.

This clone showed up just once. The chain recombines TRBV27 with TRBJ2-5; possibly TRBD1 for D (5 bases). CDR1 and CDR2 (germline): MNHEY, SMNVEV (reference sequence). This CDR3 is 15 amino acids long. V dropped 6 bases and J dropped 5 bases, with 19 bases sitting between them. The CDR3 is CASRPGRVLTETQYF. CDR3 nucleotides: TGTGCCAGCAGGCCTGGCAGGGTCTTGACGGAGACCCAGTACTTC.

The chain uses TRBV7-3 and TRBJ2-5; 8 nucleotides agree with TRBD1. Germline V gene lookup returns CDR1 SGHTA and CDR2 FQGTGA. After removal of 6 bases from V and 5 bases from J, the junction contained 8 bases not matched to a gene. This CDR3 has 14 amino acids. The CDR3 here is CASSLQGERETQYF. CDR3 nucleotide sequence: TGTGCCAGCAGTTTACAGGGGGAGCGGGAGACCCAGTACTTC.

The CDR3 nucleotides are TGTGCCAGCAGCGTGCGGGAGAAGGGTACAGATACGCAGTATTTT. Translation: CASSVREKGTDTQYF. The chain combines TRBV9 with TRBJ2-3; 7 bases are a match to TRBD2. The CDR3 is made up of 15 amino acids. Trimming at V came to 2 bases and at J to 3 bases, leaving 6 bases not matched to a gene. CDR1 and CDR2 (germline): SGDLS, YYNGEE.

The gene calls are TRBV20-1 and TRBJ2-1; D gene uncertain. The CDR3 totals 10 residues. Germline V gene data show CDR1 as DFQATT and CDR2 as SNEGSKA (reference sequence). V shed 3 bases and J shed 6 bases, with 3 bases lying between them. The CDR3 loop is CSASTNEQFF. CDR3 in DNA: TGCAGTGCTAGTACCAATGAGCAGTTCTTC.

The V gene is TRBV14, the J gene TRBJ2-7; TRBD2 matches at 9 bases. The CDR3 is made up of 16 amino acids. J gave up 4 bases and V 0 bases, and 7 bases lay outside the gene matches. CDR1 is SGHDN, CDR2 FVKESK, per germline. The CDR3 spells CASSQDLASGKYEQYF. The CDR3 region has the DNA TGTGCCAGCAGCCAAGATTTGGCTAGCGGGAAATACGAGCAGTACTTC.

The chain recombines TRBV28 with TRBJ1-5; D might be TRBD1 (5 bases). CDR1 MDHEN and CDR2 SYDVKM come from the germline V gene. This CDR3 has 15 amino acids. The V gene lost 6 bases and the J gene lost 3 bases, with 15 bases spanning the gap. The CDR3 is CASRRNRGNNQPQHF. The CDR3 nucleotides read TGTGCCAGCAGACGTAACCGGGGCAACAATCAGCCCCAGCATTTT. The full variable domain, completed using reference TRBV28 and TRBJ1-5, is DVKVTQSSRYLVKRTGEKVFLECVQDMDHENMFWYRQDPGLGLRLIYFSYDVKMKEKGDIPEGYSVSREKKERFSLILESASTNQTSMYLCASRRNRGNNQPQHFGDGTRLSIL.

The chain couples TRBV24-1 to TRBJ2-6; no firm D call. Trimming took off 2 bases at V and 0 bases at J, with 10 bases between the two ends. Germline V gene sequence: CDR1 KGHDR, CDR2 SFDVKD. This CDR3 contains 17 residues. The CDR3 is CATSDYLEGSGANVLTF. The CDR3 bases are TGTGCCACCAGTGATTATCTGGAAGGCTCTGGGGCCAACGTCCTGACTTTC.

This CDR3 is CSVDGMKGTEAFF. As DNA, the CDR3 is TGCAGCGTTGACGGTATGAAAGGCACTGAAGCTTTCTTT. This chain links TRBV29-1 with TRBJ1-1; no clear D. Germline V gene data show CDR1 as SQVTM and CDR2 as ANQGSEA. This CDR3 is built from 13 residues. V lost 3 bases to trimming and J lost 4 bases, with 12 bases between them.

The genes are TRBV6-2 or TRBV6-3 and TRBJ2-3; D perhaps matches TRBD1 (6 bases). V was cut by 2 bases and J by 2 bases, with 14 bases left in between. The CDR3 is 16 residues long. The germline CDR1 and CDR2 sequences are MNHEY and SVGEGT. The CDR3 DNA reads TGTGCCAGCAGTTACGACTCTAGGGGGAACACAGATACGCAGTATTTT. Its protein product is CASSYDSRGNTDTQYF.

In its sample, this clone was seen once. The J gene is TRBJ2-5, the V gene TRBV19; 9 nucleotides match TRBD2. Looked up from germline, CDR1 is LNHDA and CDR2 is SQIVND (reference sequence). Trimming at V came to 3 bases and at J to 7 bases, leaving 9 bases not matched to a gene. There are 15 residues in the CDR3. CDR3 sequence reads: CASSMTSGPPGTQYF. As DNA, the CDR3 is TGTGCCAGTAGTATGACTAGCGGCCCACCGGGGACCCAGTACTTC. Combining the CDR3 with reference TRBV19 and TRBJ2-5 gives the whole variable domain DGGITQSPKYLFRKEGQNVTLSCEQNLNHDAMYWYRQDPGQGLRLIYYSQIVNDFQKGDIAEGYSVSREKKESFPLTVTSAQKNPTAFYLCASSMTSGPPGTQYFGPGTRLLVL.

The CDR3 reads CASSLARIGGANVLTF. The DNA for the CDR3 is TGTGCCAGCAGCTTAGCGCGAATCGGAGGGGCCAACGTCCTGACTTTC. The V call is TRBV7-8, the J call TRBJ2-6; D unclear. This CDR3 has 16 amino acids. Trimming removed 0 bases at V and 4 bases at J, with 10 bases between. Germline-derived CDR1 and CDR2 are SGHVS and FQNEAQ. The complete variable domain, with remaining parts taken from reference TRBV7-8 and TRBJ2-6, reads GAGVSQSPRYKVAKRGQDVALRCDPISGHVSLFWYQQALGQGPEFLTYFQNEAQLDKSGLPSDRFFAERPEGSVSTLKIQRTQQEDSAVYLCASSLARIGGANVLTFGAGSRLTVL.

The chain carries TRBV4-2 and TRBJ2-7; D is ambiguous. Trimming took 0 bases from V and 5 from J, leaving 14 bases between them. Germline V lookup: CDR1 LGHNA, CDR2 YNFKEQ. There are 15 residues in the CDR3. The DNA for the CDR3 is TGTGCCAGCAGCCAAGAGCTATTCTCGTGGGACGAGCAGTACTTC. Amino acid sequence: CASSQELFSWDEQYF.

The V and J genes are TRBV27 and TRBJ2-1, with 13 bases fitting TRBD2. Germline loops: CDR1 MNHEY, CDR2 SMNVEV (reference sequence). After removal of 2 bases from V and 7 bases from J, the junction contained 8 bases not matched to a gene. This CDR3 comprises 17 residues. The CDR3 region has the DNA TGTGCCAGCAGTTTACCCGGACTAGCGGGAGCTCTTAATGAGCAGTTCTTC. Its translation is CASSLPGLAGALNEQFF.

CDR3 protein: CASSLEGGSQPQHF. The CDR3, as DNA: TGCGCCAGCAGCTTGGAAGGGGGAAGTCAGCCCCAGCATTTT. The chain employs TRBV5-1 and TRBJ1-5; a possible D gene is TRBD1 (6 bases). This CDR3 contains 14 residues. The germline V and J ends were trimmed by 0 bases and 6 bases, with 10 bases remaining between them. The germline V gene has CDR1 SGHRS and CDR2 YFSETQ.

The chain employs TRBV29-1 and TRBJ1-2; TRBD1 is a possible D gene (5 bases). The CDR3 totals 12 residues. Germline V gene data show CDR1 as SQVTM and CDR2 as ANQGSEA. V was pared by 7 bases and J by 8 bases, with 17 bases between. CDR3 loop: CSALGRGGGYTF. CDR3 DNA: TGCAGCGCCCTGGGGAGGGGAGGGGGCTACACCTTC. The full variable domain, completed using reference TRBV29-1 and TRBJ1-2, is SAVISQKPSRDICQRGTSLTIQCQVDSQVTMMFWYRQQPGQSLTLIATANQGSEATYESGFVIDKFPISRPNLTFSTLTVSNMSPEDSSIYLCSALGRGGGYTFGSGTRLTVV.

This chain joins TRBV7-2 and TRBJ1-6, with 7 nucleotides matching TRBD1. The CDR3 sequence is 15 residues long. Per germline, CDR1 SGHTA and CDR2 FQGNSA. Trimming cost V 5 bases and J 1 base; bases outside gene matches: 2. CDR3 region: CASSRGQSYNSPLHF. The CDR3 nucleotides read TGTGCCAGCAGCCGGGGACAGTCCTATAATTCACCCCTCCACTTT.

The chain employs TRBV6-5 and TRBJ2-7; D gene uncertain. CDR1 and CDR2 (germline): MNHEY, SVGAGI. Trimming took off 6 bases at V and 5 bases at J, with 11 bases between the two ends. This CDR3 comprises 12 residues. DNA for the CDR3: TGTGCCAGCAGATCCGCTTGGAACGAGCAGTACTTC. Its translation is CASRSAWNEQYF.

The chain couples TRBV30 to TRBJ2-5; maybe TRBD2 (6 bases). CDR1 GTSNPN and CDR2 SVGIG come from the germline V gene (reference sequence). The CDR3 consists of 14 residues. Deletions cut 0 bases from V and 2 bases from J, with 10 bases between. The CDR3 sequence is CAWSVGGGQETQYF. CDR3 coding DNA: TGTGCCTGGAGTGTGGGAGGCGGTCAAGAGACCCAGTACTTC.